This TCR beta chain was retrieved from a study of T cell responses to AZD1222 COVID-19 vaccine. Study-level points and caveats: It should be noted that donors were predominantly white British and more often female, and clonal diversity was possibly underestimated. Researchers took repertoire samples only after the peak T cell response had come. Just a handful of AZD1222 recipients were seropositive at baseline. CD4 TCRs associated with vaccination spanned spike, dominating at 160-218 and 743-854.

To note about this clone: Its matching antigen is unknown.

Measured with immunoSEQ multiplex PCR; TCRdb has only the in-frame clones, and not every one. Of about 100,000 clones listed, 80% to 95% are singletons. Germline loops: CDR1 MGHDK, CDR2 SYGVNS. The CDR3 spans 18 residues. Trimming took off 3 bases at V and 0 bases at J, with 15 bases between the two ends. This chain connects TRBV25-1 to TRBJ2-6, with D maybe TRBD2 (5 bases). The input for sequencing was peripheral blood, taken on day 0 of AZD1222 vaccination. The TCR comes from an adult in good health. The chain's CDR3 is CASSETSGINSGANVLTF. The CDR3 DNA reads TGTGCCAGCAGTGAGACTTCCGGGATCAACTCTGGGGCCAACGTCCTGACTTTC.